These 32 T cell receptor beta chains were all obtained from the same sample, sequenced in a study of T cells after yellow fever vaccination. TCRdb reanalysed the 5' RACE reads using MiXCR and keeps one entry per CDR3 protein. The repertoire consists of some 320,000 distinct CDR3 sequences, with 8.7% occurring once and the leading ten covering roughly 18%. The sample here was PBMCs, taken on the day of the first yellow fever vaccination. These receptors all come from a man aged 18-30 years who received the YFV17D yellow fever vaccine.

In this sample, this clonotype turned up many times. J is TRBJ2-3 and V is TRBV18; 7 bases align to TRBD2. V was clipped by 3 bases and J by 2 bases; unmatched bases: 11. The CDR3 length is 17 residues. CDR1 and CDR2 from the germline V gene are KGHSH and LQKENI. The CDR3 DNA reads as TGTGCCAGCTCACCCACTCCGCTGGGGGGGACCACAGATACGCAGTATTTT. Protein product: CASSPTPLGGTTDTQYF.

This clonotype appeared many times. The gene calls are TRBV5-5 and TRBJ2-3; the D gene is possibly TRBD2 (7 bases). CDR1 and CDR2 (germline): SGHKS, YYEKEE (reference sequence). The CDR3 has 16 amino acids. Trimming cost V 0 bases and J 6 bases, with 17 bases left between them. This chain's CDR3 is CASSLAEGGHLDTQYF. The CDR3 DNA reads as TGTGCCAGCAGCTTGGCCGAGGGGGGGCATTTGGATACGCAGTATTTT.

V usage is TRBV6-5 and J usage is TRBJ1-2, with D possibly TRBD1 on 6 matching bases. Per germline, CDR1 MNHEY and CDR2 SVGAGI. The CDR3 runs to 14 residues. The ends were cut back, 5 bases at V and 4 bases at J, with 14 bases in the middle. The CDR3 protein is CASSRTEGIYGYTF. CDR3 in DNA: TGTGCCAGCAGTCGGACAGAAGGTATCTATGGCTACACCTTC.

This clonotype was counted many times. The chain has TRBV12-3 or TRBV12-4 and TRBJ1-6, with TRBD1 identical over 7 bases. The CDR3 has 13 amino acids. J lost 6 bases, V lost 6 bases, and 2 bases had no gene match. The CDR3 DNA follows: TGTGCCAGCAGCCGGGACAGTAATTCACCCCTCCACTTT. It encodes CASSRDSNSPLHF.

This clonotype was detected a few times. The CDR3 region has the DNA TGTGCCAGCAGCTTAGATCCGGCACCTTACACCGGGGAGCTGTTTTTT. Residues: CASSLDPAPYTGELFF. This rearrangement joins TRBV11-2 to TRBJ2-2; D is unclear. Germline CDR1 reads SGHAT; CDR2 reads FQNNGV. The CDR3 extends over 16 amino acids. V was shortened by 0 bases and J by 3 bases, with 11 bases between the two germline ends.

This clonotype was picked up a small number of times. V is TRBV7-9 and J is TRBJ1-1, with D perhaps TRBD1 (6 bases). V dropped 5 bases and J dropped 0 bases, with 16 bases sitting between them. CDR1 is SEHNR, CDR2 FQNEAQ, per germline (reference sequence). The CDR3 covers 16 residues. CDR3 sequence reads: CASSPTGLKVNTEAFF. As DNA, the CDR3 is TGTGCCAGCAGCCCGACAGGTTTAAAAGTGAACACTGAAGCTTTCTTT.

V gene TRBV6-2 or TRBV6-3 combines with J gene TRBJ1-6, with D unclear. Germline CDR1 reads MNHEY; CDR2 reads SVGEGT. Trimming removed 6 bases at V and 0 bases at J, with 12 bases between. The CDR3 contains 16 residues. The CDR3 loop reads CASRQTWSSYNSPLHF. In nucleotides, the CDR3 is TGTGCCAGCAGACAGACATGGAGCTCCTATAATTCACCCCTCCACTTT.

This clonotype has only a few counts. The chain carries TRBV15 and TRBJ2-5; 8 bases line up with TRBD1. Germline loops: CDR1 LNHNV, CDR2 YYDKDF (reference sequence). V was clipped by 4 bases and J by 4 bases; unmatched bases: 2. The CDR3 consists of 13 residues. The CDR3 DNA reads TGTGCCACCAGCATACAGGGGGGAGAGACCCAGTACTTC. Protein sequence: CATSIQGGETQYF.

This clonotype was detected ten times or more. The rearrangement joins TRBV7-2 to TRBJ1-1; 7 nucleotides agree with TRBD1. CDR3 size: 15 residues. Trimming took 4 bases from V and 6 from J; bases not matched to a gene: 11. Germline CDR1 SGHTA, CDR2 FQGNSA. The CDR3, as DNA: TGTGCCAGCAGCTCCTTAAGGGGGCGCGCGGCTGAAGCTTTCTTT. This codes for CASSSLRGRAAEAFF. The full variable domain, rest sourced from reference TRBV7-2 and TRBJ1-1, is GAGVSQSPSNKVTEKGKDVELRCDPISGHTALYWYRQSLGQGLEFLIYFQGNSAPDKSGLPSDRFSAERTGGSVSTLTIQRTQQEDSAVYLCASSSLRGRAAEAFFGQGTRLTVV.

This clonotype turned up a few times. Here the CDR3 reads CASSPTWSSYNSPLHF. The CDR3 nucleotides read TGTGCCAGCAGCCCAACCTGGAGCTCCTATAATTCACCCCTCCACTTT. The chain employs TRBV7-9 and TRBJ1-6; no clear D. V was pared by 5 bases and J by 0 bases, with 11 bases between. Looked up from germline, CDR1 is SEHNR and CDR2 is FQNEAQ (reference sequence). The CDR3 is 16 amino acids.

Written as DNA, the CDR3 is TGTGCCAGCAGCTTTCACCCAGGGCAGGATGAGCAGTTCTTC. Its translation is CASSFHPGQDEQFF. The chain joins TRBV5-4 to TRBJ2-1; tentatively, D is TRBD1 (5 bases). Germline V gene sequence: CDR1 SGHNT, CDR2 YYREEE (reference sequence). The length of the CDR3 is 14 residues. Deletions cut 2 bases from V and 8 bases from J, with 14 bases between.

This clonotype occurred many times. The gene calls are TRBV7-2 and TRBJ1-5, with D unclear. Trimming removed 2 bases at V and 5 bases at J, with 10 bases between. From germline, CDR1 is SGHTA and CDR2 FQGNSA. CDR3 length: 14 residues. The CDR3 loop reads CASSLSGGYQPQHF. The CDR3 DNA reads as TGTGCCAGCAGCTTATCTGGAGGTTATCAGCCCCAGCATTTT.

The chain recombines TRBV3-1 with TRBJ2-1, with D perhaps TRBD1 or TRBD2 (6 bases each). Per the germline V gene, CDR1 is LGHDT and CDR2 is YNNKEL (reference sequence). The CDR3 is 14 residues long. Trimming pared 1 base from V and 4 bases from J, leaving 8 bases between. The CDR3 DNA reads TGTGCCAGCAGCCAAGGAGGGGGGTACAATGAGCAGTTCTTC. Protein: CASSQGGGYNEQFF.

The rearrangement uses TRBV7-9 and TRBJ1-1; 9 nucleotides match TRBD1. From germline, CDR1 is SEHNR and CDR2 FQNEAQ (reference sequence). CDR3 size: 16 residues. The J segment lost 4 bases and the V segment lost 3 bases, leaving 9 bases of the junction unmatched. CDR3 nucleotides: TGTGCCAGCAGCTTTGATCGGATACAGGGGGCCACTGAAGCTTTCTTT. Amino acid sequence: CASSFDRIQGATEAFF.

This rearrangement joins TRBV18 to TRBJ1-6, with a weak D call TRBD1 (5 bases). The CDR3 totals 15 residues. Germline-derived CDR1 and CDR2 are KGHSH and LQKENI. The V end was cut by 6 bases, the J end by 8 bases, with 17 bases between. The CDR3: CASSRKGAGDSPLHF. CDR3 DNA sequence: TGTGCCAGCTCCAGGAAAGGGGCCGGGGATTCACCCCTCCACTTT.

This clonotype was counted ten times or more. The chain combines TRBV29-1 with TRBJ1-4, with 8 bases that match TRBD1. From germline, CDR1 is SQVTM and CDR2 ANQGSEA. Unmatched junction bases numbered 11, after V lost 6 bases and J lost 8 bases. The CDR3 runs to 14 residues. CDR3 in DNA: TGCAGCGTAGCCCCCAGGGGGCGCGAGGAAAAACTGTTTTTT. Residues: CSVAPRGREEKLFF.

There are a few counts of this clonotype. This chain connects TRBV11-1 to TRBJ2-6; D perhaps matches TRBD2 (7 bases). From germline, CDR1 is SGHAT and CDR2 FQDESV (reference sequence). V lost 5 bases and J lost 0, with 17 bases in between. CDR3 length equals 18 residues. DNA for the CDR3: TGTGCCAGCAGCGGTTGGGGCGGGGGCCCCTCTGGGGCCAACGTCCTGACTTTC. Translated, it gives CASSGWGGGPSGANVLTF.

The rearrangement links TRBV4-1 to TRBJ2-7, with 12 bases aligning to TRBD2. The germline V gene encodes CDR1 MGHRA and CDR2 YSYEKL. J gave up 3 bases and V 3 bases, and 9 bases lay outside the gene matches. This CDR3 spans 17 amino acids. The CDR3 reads CASSHLAGGRGYYEQYF. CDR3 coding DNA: TGCGCCAGCAGCCATCTAGCGGGGGGGAGAGGGTACTACGAGCAGTACTTC.

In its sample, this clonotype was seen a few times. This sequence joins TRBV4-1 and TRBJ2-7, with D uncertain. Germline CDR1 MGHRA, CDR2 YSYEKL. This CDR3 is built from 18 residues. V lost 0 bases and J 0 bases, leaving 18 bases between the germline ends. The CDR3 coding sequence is TGCGCCAGCAGCCAAGAGCGAATGAAGGCACCGAGCTCCTACGAGCAGTACTTC. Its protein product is CASSQERMKAPSSYEQYF.

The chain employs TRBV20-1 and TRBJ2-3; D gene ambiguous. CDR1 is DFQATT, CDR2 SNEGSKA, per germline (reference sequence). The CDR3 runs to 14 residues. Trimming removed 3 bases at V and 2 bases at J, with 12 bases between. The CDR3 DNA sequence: TGCAGTGCTAGCCACATGGCCAACACAGATACGCAGTATTTT. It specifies CSASHMANTDTQYF.

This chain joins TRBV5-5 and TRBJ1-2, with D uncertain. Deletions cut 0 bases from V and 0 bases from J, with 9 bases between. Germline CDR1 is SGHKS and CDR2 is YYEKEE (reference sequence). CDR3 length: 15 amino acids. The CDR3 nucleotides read TGTGCCAGCAGCTTGGGAGGGTTGTCTAACTATGGCTACACCTTC. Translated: CASSLGGLSNYGYTF.

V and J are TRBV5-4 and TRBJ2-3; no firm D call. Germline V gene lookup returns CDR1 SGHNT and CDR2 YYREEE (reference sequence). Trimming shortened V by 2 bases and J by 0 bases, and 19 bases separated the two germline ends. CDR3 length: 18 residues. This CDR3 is CASSFQTSTDTSTDTQYF. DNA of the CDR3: TGTGCCAGCAGCTTTCAAACTTCGACGGATACTAGCACAGATACGCAGTATTTT.

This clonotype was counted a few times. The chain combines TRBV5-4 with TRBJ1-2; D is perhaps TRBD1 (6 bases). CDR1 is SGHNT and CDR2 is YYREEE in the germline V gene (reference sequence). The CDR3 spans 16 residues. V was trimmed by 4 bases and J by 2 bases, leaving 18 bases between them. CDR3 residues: CASSPRQAGSNYGYTF. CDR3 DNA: TGTGCCAGCAGCCCCAGACAGGCGGGTAGCAACTATGGCTACACCTTC.

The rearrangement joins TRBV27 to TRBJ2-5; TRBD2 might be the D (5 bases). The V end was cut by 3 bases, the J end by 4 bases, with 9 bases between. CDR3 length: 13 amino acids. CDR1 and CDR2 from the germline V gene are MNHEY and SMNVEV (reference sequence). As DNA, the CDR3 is TGTGCCAGCAGTTTCCGGCGGGCAGAGACCCAGTACTTC. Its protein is CASSFRRAETQYF.

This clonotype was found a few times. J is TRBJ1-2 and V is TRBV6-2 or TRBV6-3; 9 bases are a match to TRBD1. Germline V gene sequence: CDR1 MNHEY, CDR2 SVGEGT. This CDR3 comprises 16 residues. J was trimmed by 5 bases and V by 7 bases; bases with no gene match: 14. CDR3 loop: CASTTIPGQGTYGYTF. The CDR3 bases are TGTGCCAGCACCACAATACCGGGACAGGGCACTTATGGCTACACCTTC.

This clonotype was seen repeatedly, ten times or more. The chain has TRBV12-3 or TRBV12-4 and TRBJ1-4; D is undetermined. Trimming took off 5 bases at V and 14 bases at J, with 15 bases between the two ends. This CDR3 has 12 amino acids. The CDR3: CASSPPAGVLFF. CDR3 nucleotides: TGTGCCAGCAGTCCCCCCGCCGGGGTTCTGTTTTTT.

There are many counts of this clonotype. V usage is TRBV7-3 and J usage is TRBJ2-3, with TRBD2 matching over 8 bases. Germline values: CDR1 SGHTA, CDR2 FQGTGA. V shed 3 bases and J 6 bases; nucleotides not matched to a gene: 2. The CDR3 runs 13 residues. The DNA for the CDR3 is TGTGCCAGCAGCTTCGGGGGGGCGGATACGCAGTATTTT. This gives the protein CASSFGGADTQYF.

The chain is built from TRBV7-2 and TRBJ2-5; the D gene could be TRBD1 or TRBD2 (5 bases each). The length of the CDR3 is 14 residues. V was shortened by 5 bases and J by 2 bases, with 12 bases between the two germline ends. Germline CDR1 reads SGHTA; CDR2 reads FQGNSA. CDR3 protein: CASSTPGRQETQYF. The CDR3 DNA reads TGTGCCAGCAGCACCCCGGGACGGCAAGAGACCCAGTACTTC.

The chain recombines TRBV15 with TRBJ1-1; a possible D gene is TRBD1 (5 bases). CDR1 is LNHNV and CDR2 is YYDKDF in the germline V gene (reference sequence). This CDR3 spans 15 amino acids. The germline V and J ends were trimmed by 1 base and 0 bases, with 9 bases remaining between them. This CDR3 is CATSRGEGMNTEAFF. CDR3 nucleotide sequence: TGTGCCACCAGCAGAGGGGAGGGGATGAACACTGAAGCTTTCTTT.

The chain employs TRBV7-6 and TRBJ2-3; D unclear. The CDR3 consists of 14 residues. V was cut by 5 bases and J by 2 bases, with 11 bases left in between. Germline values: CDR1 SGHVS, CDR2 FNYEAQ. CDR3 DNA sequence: TGTGCCAGCAGCCGTCGGTATGACACAGATACGCAGTATTTT. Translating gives CASSRRYDTDTQYF.

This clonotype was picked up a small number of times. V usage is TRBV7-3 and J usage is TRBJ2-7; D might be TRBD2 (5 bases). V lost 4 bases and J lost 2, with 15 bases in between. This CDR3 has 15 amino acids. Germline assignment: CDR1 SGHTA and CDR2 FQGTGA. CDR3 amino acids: CASSSAGGSPYEQYF. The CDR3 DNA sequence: TGTGCCAGCAGCTCAGCAGGAGGCTCTCCCTACGAGCAGTACTTC.

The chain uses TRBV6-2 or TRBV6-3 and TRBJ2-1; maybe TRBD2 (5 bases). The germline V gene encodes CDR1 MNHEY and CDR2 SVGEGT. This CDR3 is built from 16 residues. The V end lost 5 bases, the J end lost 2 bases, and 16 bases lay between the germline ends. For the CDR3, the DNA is TGTGCCAGCAGTCCCTCGAGGGCACCCCCCTACAATGAGCAGTTCTTC. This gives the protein CASSPSRAPPYNEQFF.